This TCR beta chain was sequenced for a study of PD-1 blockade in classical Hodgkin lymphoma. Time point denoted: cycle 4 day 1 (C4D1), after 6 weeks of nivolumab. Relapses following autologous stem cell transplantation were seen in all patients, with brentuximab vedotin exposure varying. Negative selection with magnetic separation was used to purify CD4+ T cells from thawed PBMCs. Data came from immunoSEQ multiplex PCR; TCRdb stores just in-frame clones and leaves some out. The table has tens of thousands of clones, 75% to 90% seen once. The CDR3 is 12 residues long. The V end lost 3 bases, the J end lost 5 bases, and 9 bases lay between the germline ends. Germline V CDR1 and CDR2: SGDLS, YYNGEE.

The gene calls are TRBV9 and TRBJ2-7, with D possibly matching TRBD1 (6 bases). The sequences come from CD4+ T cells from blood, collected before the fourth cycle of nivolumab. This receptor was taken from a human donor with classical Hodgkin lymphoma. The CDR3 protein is CASSAQGNEQYF. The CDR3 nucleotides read TGTGCCAGCAGCGCCCAGGGGAACGAGCAGTACTTC.